Below are 3 T cell receptor beta chains sequenced from a single sample in a study of human T cells and chemical hapten exposure. One entry per CDR3 protein, called by TCRdb with MiXCR from the RACE reads. The table shows 150,000 to 200,000 distinct CDR3 sequences, with about 27% occurring only once. Time point described: patch test 3, about 24 weeks after DPC sensitization. Treatment noted: therapeutic diphenylcyclopropenone sensitization with weekly scalp DPC. Sequenced material: whole blood, taken in connection with sensitization to the hapten diphenylcyclopropenone (DPC). These receptor sequences come from a woman under 30 with alopecia areata. Some clones in this sample may be carry-over from other donors' samples.

V is TRBV4-1 and J is TRBJ2-7; D call uncertain. Per germline, CDR1 MGHRA and CDR2 YSYEKL. CDR3 length: 14 residues. Trimming stripped 3 bases from V and 1 base from J, with 10 bases between. CDR3 sequence (DNA): TGCGCCAGCAGCCAGGCGCACGGGTCCTACGAGCAGTACTTC. Its protein is CASSQAHGSYEQYF.

The table lists this clonotype with a few counts. This sequence joins TRBV27 and TRBJ1-2; no definite D call. CDR1 is MNHEY and CDR2 is SMNVEV in the germline V gene (reference sequence). The CDR3 has 19 amino acids. The V end was cut by 0 bases, the J end by 0 bases, with 20 bases between. The CDR3 DNA reads as TGTGCCAGCAGTTTATCAGTGGGCGGAGGACTTGCTGCTAACTATGGCTACACCTTC. Amino acids: CASSLSVGGGLAANYGYTF.

CDR3: CASSRGSYTEAFF. CDR3 DNA: TGTGCCAGCAGCCGCGGGTCCTACACTGAAGCTTTCTTT. The J gene is TRBJ1-1, the V gene TRBV6-5, with no clear D. The V end lost 6 bases, the J end lost 3 bases, and 11 bases lay between the germline ends. The CDR3 contains 13 residues. The germline CDR1 and CDR2 sequences are MNHEY and SVGAGI.